This T cell receptor beta chain was observed in a study of T cell repertoires in cytomegalovirus infection. Across the whole study: Signatures in public TCR beta sequences pointed to both CMV infection and matching HLA type.

Looked up from germline, CDR1 is SGHTA and CDR2 is FQGNSA. Trimming removed 1 base at V and 3 bases at J, with 24 bases between. The CDR3 totals 19 residues. The sample holds many counts of this clonotype. Its antigen is unidentified. Study outcomes and limitations: Clonotype analysis showed dominance of the ex vivo response by HLA-C-restricted CMV-specific TCR beta clonotypes.

TCRdb re-derived calls from the reads in MiXCR, one entry per CDR3 protein. Of roughly 300,000 distinct CDR3 sequences in the sample, 9.5% were seen once. The sample was PBMCs. V is TRBV7-2 and J is TRBJ1-1, with D possibly TRBD1 on 5 matching bases. This sequence was found in a human donor in good health (CMV status not recorded). Some clones in this sample may be carry-over from other donors' samples. The CDR3 DNA is TGTGCCAGCAGCTTAGAGGGGAACAGCCCCGCTTGGTTAGACACTGAAGCTTTCTTT. It codes for CASSLEGNSPAWLDTEAFF.